This TCR beta chain was retrieved from a study of blood T cell repertoires in COVID-19. Study background: Samples taken during acute and convalescent COVID-19 were collected in the United States, Italy and Spain. T cells, B-cell-depleted T cells, or PBMCs provided the cDNA or gDNA that served as material.

Authors' processing steps: By means of reference gene primer amplification, nucleated cell counts were estimated. Method: immunoSEQ multiplex PCR; TCRdb's copy keeps in-frame clones and lacks some. Clone size and the V and J calls come from that table; the DNA yielded D and trimming. This repertoire shows some 110,000 clones, about two thirds found once; its top ten account for 0.9%. This clone has a single count. The sample comprised peripheral blood. The origin of this receptor is a human donor with acute or convalescent COVID-19. The donor label of this sample is uncertain.

This chain's CDR3 is CASSGQGPHQPQHF. CDR3 in DNA: TGTGCCAGCTCGGGACAGGGGCCCCATCAGCCCCAGCATTTT. J is TRBJ1-5 and V is TRBV18, with TRBD1 matching 10 bases. Per the germline V gene, CDR1 is KGHSH and CDR2 is LQKENI. V trimming: 6 bases; J trimming: 5 bases; junction bases outside the gene matches: 4. The CDR3 contains 14 residues.